The 14 T cell receptor beta chains below were found in one sample sequenced in a study of Ad26.COV2.S vaccination and SARS-CoV-2 variants. TCRdb's table, derived via immunoSEQ multiplex PCR, lists solely in-frame clones and lacks some. The data contain approximately 360,000 clones, about four fifths of them singletons. Stated treatment: roughly 19 received Ad26.COV2.S at low or high dose, single or two shots; about 5 received placebo; per-sample allocation not given. Sampling happened 63 days after the first vaccine or placebo injection. Sequenced here: peripheral blood, sampled in a trial of Ad26.COV2.S vaccine versus placebo. All receptors come from a person aged 18-60 years who received the Ad26.COV2.S COVID-19 vaccine or a placebo.

This sequence joins TRBV7-6 and TRBJ2-3; D is perhaps TRBD2 (6 bases). Trimming removed 3 bases at V and 6 bases at J, with 7 bases between. Germline CDR1 SGHVS, CDR2 FNYEAQ. There are 12 residues in the CDR3. The CDR3 nucleotides are TGTGCCAGCAGCTTTGGGGGGGATACGCAGTATTTT. Translated, it gives CASSFGGDTQYF. Filled out from reference TRBV7-6 and TRBJ2-3, the complete variable domain reads GAGVSQSPRYKVTKRGQDVALRCDPISGHVSLYWYRQALGQGPEFLTYFNYEAQQDKSGLPNDRFSAERPEGSISTLTIQRTEQRDSAMYRCASSFGGDTQYFGPGTRLTVL.

There are a few counts of this clone. The rearrangement uses TRBV9 and TRBJ1-3; D might be TRBD1 (6 bases). The CDR3 runs to 16 residues. CDR1 SGDLS and CDR2 YYNGEE come from the germline V gene. V was pared by 3 bases and J by 0 bases, with 13 bases between. CDR3 sequence (DNA): TGTGCCAGCAGCGCGGAGGGGGTCCACTCTGGAAACACCATATATTTT. Protein product: CASSAEGVHSGNTIYF.

This chain connects TRBV11-3 to TRBJ1-1; D is undetermined. This CDR3 is 11 amino acids long. The V and J ends lost 3 bases and 11 bases respectively, with 10 bases between them. CDR1 is SGHNT, CDR2 YENEEA, per germline. The CDR3 loop reads CASSLEGTAFF. CDR3 DNA: TGTGCCAGCAGCTTGGAGGGTACGGCTTTCTTT.

This chain joins TRBV7-2 and TRBJ2-2; TRBD1 might be the D (7 bases). V lost 1 base and J lost 7, with 16 bases in between. This CDR3 has 16 amino acids. Germline values: CDR1 SGHTA, CDR2 FQGNSA. The chain's CDR3 is CASSLGGGGSSGELFF. The DNA for the CDR3 is TGTGCCAGCAGCTTAGGTGGAGGGGGCTCGAGCGGGGAGCTGTTTTTT.

The chain employs TRBV19 and TRBJ2-3; 9 bases are shared with TRBD2. The CDR3 runs 16 residues. Trimming took 1 base from V and 3 from J; bases not matched to a gene: 5. Germline assignment: CDR1 LNHDA and CDR2 SQIVND (reference sequence). This chain's CDR3 is CASSIALAGQTDTQYF. The CDR3 DNA sequence: TGTGCCAGTAGTATAGCGCTAGCGGGACAAACAGATACGCAGTATTTT.

CDR3 region: CASRRSSGRGTSYNEQFF. The CDR3, as DNA: TGCGCCAGCAGACGGTCTAGCGGGAGGGGGACGTCCTACAATGAGCAGTTCTTC. The chain couples TRBV5-1 to TRBJ2-1; 12 bases are shared with TRBD2. V was clipped by 5 bases and J by 1 base; unmatched bases: 10. CDR1 is SGHRS, CDR2 YFSETQ, per germline. There are 18 residues in the CDR3.

The chain combines TRBV7-9 with TRBJ1-2; no clear D. Trimming took off 5 bases at V and 4 bases at J, with 8 bases between the two ends. Germline CDR1 and CDR2: SEHNR and FQNEAQ (reference sequence). This CDR3 spans 12 amino acids. This chain's CDR3 is CASSDDPYGYTF. The DNA of the CDR3 is TGTGCCAGCAGCGATGACCCCTATGGCTACACCTTC. The variable domain in full, completed from reference TRBV7-9 and TRBJ1-2, reads DTGVSQNPRHKITKRGQNVTFRCDPISEHNRLYWYRQTLGQGPEFLTYFQNEAQLEKSRLLSDRFSAERPKGSFSTLEIQRTEQGDSAMYLCASSDDPYGYTFGSGTRLTVV.

Only a few counts were recorded for this clone. The chain uses TRBV19 and TRBJ2-7, with D perhaps given as TRBD1 or TRBD2 (5 bases each). Per the germline V gene, CDR1 is LNHDA and CDR2 is SQIVND (reference sequence). The CDR3 consists of 14 residues. V gave up 6 bases and J gave up 8 bases, with 20 bases separating them. The CDR3 sequence: CASSSGTSGMKQYF. Written as DNA, the CDR3 is TGTGCCAGTAGCTCCGGGACCTCAGGCATGAAGCAGTACTTC.

The chain couples TRBV28 to TRBJ2-1; D is possibly TRBD1 or TRBD2 (5 bases each). CDR1 and CDR2 (germline): MDHEN, SYDVKM. This CDR3 contains 15 residues. V shed 7 bases and J shed 8 bases, with 21 bases lying between them. The CDR3 reads CASTGKTYRRDEQFF. In nucleotides, the CDR3 is TGTGCCAGCACGGGGAAGACGTACAGGCGCGATGAGCAGTTCTTC.

In DNA form, the CDR3 reads TGTGCCAGCAGTTACTCTAATAGCAATCAGCCCCAGCATTTT. Translated: CASSYSNSNQPQHF. The chain combines TRBV6-6 with TRBJ1-5; D is unresolved. The germline V and J ends were trimmed by 0 bases and 0 bases, with 3 bases remaining between them. The CDR3 loop spans 14 amino acids. Germline assignment: CDR1 MNHNY and CDR2 SVGAGI (reference sequence).

This clone appeared a few times. Other DNA sequences within the sample encode an identical CDR3. The chain joins TRBV12-3 or TRBV12-4 to TRBJ2-5; no clear D. The V end was cut by 0 bases, the J end by 5 bases, with 1 base between. This CDR3 has 11 amino acids. This chain's CDR3 is CASSLAETQYF. CDR3 DNA: TGTGCCAGCAGTTTAGCGGAGACCCAGTACTTC.

This clone was seen a single time. The chain combines TRBV2 with TRBJ1-5; D not certain. Per germline, CDR1 SNHLY and CDR2 FYNNEI. The CDR3 length is 14 residues. V was pared by 6 bases and J by 2 bases, with 11 bases between. The CDR3 is CASRRVVGNQPQHF. The CDR3, as DNA: TGTGCCAGCAGACGGGTGGTTGGCAATCAGCCCCAGCATTTT.

The chain combines TRBV6-6 with TRBJ1-5, with 10 bases that match TRBD1. With 6 bases clipped from V and 7 bases from J, the junction kept 6 bases outside the gene matches. Germline-derived CDR1 and CDR2 are MNHNY and SVGAGI (reference sequence). The CDR3 is made up of 14 amino acids. The CDR3: CASSLPGQGQPQHF. The CDR3 nucleotides read TGTGCCAGCAGCCTCCCGGGACAGGGGCAGCCCCAGCATTTT.

The chain has TRBV25-1 and TRBJ2-1, with D maybe TRBD2 (6 bases). Germline assignment: CDR1 MGHDK and CDR2 SYGVNS. Trimming cost V 6 bases and J 8 bases, with 17 bases left between them. CDR3 length: 14 amino acids. The CDR3 is CASSGRSLVHEQFF. For the CDR3, the DNA is TGTGCCAGCAGCGGGAGAAGCTTGGTCCATGAGCAGTTCTTC.